Sequencing of this T cell receptor beta chain was carried out in a study of cytomegalovirus exposure and HLA in healthy donors. Study-wide results and limits: Beyond CMV serostatus, there was no information to go on about immune exposure.

There are a few counts of this clone. Its matching antigen is unknown. Researchers ran the PCR with 60 Vbeta and 13 Jbeta primers. TCRdb's copy holds only in-frame clones and misses some; the assay was immunoSEQ multiplex PCR. The sample shows 75,000 to 85,000 clones, 80% of them seen only once. Per the germline V gene, CDR1 is GTSNPN and CDR2 is SVGIG (reference sequence). The V gene end was trimmed by 4 bases and the J gene end by 4 bases; junction bases not matched to a gene: 9. The CDR3 runs 15 residues. Unrecorded immune exposure was likely among donors, who were nominally healthy when sampled. The clonotype comes from a male donor in good health and CMV-seronegative. This chain joins TRBV30 and TRBJ2-2; 7 nucleotides align to TRBD1. Sequenced input: PBMCs. The CDR3, as DNA: TGTGCCTGGAACAAACAGGGGACGGGCACCGGGGAGCTGTTTTTT. Translating gives CAWNKQGTGTGELFF.